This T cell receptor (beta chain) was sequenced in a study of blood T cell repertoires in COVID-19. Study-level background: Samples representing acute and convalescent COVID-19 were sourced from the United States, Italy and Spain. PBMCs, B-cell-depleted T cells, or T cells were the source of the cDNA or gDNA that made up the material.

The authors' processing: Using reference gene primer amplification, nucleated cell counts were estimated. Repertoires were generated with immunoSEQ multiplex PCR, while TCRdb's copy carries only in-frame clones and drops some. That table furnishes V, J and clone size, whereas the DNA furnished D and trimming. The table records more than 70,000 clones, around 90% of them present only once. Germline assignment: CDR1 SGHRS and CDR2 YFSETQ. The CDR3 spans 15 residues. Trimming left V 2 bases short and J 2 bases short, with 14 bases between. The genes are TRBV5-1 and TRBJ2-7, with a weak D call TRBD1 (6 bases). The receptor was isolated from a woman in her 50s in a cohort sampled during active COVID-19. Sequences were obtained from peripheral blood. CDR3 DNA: TGCGCCAGCAGCTTTTCGACAGGTTTCCCCTACGAGCAGTACTTC. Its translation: CASSFSTGFPYEQYF.